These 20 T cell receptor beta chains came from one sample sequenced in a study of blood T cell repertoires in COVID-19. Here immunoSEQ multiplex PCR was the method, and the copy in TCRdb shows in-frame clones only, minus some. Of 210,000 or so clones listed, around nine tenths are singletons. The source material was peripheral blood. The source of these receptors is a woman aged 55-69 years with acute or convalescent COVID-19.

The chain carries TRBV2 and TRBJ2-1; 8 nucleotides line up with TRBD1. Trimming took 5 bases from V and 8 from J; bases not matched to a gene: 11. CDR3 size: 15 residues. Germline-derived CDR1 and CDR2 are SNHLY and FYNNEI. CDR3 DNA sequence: TGTGCCAGCAGTCTCGGACAACAGGGGGAACATGAGCAGTTCTTC. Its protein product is CASSLGQQGEHEQFF. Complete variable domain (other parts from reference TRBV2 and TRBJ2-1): EPEVTQTPSHQVTQMGQEVILRCVPISNHLYFYWYRQILGQKVEFLVSFYNNEISEKSEIFDDQFSVERPDGSNFTLKIRSTKLEDSAMYFCASSLGQQGEHEQFFGPGTRLTVL.

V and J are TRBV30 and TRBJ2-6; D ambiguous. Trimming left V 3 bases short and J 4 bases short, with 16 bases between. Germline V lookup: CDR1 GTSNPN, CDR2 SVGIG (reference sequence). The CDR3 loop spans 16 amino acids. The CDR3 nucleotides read TGTGCCTGGAGCTCCCCGTTATTGGCAGGGGCCAACGTCCTGACTTTC. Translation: CAWSSPLLAGANVLTF.

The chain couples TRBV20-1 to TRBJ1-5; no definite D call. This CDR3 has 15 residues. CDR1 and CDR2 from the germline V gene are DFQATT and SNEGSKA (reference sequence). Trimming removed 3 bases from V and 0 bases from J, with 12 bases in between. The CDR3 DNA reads TGCAGTGCTAGTCAGCGGATGTATAGCAATCAGCCCCAGCATTTT. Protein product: CSASQRMYSNQPQHF.

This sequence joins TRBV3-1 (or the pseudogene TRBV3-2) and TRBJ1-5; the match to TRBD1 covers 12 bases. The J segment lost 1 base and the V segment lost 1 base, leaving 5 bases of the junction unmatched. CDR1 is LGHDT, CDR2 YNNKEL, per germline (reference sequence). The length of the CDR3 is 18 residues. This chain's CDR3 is CASSQAGTGGVSNQPQHF. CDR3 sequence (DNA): TGTGCCAGCAGCCAAGCCGGGACAGGGGGCGTAAGCAATCAGCCCCAGCATTTT.

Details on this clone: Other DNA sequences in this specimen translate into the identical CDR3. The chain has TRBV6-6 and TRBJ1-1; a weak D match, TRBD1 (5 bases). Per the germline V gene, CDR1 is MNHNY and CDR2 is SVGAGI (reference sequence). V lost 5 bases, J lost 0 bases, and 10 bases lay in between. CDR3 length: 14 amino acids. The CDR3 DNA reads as TGTGCCAGCAGTCGAGGGGAGTTGAACACTGAAGCTTTCTTT. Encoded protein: CASSRGELNTEAFF.

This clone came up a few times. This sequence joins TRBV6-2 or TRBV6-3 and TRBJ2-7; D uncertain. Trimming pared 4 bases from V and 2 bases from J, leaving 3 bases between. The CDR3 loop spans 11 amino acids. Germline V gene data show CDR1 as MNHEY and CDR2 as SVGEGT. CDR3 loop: CASSFTYEQYF. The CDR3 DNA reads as TGTGCCAGCAGTTTCACCTACGAGCAGTACTTC.

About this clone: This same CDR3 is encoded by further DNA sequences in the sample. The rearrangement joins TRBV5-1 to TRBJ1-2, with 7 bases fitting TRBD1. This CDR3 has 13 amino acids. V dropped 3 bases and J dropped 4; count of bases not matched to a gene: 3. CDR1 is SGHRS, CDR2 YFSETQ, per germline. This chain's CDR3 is CASSSRDSYGYTF. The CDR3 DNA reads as TGCGCCAGCAGCTCCCGGGACAGCTATGGCTACACCTTC. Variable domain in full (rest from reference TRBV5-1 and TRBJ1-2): KAGVTQTPRYLIKTRGQQVTLSCSPISGHRSVSWYQQTPGQGLQFLFEYFSETQRNKGNFPGRFSGRQFSNSRSEMNVSTLELGDSALYLCASSSRDSYGYTFGSGTRLTVV.

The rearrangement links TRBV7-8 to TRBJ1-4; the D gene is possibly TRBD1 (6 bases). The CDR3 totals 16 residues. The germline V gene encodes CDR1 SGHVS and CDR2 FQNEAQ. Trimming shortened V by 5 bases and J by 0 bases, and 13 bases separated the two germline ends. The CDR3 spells CASSLRQVATNEKLFF. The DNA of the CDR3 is TGTGCCAGCAGCCTGCGACAGGTGGCAACTAATGAAAAACTGTTTTTT.

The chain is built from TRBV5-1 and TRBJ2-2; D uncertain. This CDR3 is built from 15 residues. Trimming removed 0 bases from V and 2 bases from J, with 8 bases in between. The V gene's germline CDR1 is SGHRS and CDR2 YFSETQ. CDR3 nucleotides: TGCGCCAGCAGCTTGGGACATACTAACACCGGGGAGCTGTTTTTT. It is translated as CASSLGHTNTGELFF.

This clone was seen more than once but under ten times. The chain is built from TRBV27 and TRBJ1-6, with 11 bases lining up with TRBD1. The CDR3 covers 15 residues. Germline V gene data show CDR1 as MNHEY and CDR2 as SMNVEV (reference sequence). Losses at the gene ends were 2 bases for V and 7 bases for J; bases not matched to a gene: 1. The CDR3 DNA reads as TGTGCCAGCAGTTTAGGGACAGGGGGAAATTCACCCCTCCACTTT. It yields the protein CASSLGTGGNSPLHF.

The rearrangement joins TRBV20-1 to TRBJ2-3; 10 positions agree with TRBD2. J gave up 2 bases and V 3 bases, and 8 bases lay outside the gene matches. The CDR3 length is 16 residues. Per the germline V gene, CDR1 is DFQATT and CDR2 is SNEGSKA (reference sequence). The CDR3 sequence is CSASSGGKIDTDTQYF. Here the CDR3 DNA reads TGCAGTGCTAGTAGCGGGGGGAAGATCGACACAGATACGCAGTATTTT.

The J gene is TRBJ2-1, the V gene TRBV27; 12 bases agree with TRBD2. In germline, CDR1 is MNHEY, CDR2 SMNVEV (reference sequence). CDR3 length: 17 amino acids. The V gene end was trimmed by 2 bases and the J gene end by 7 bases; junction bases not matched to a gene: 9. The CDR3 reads CASSLRLAGGPGNEQFF. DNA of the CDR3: TGTGCCAGCAGTTTACGGCTAGCGGGAGGGCCGGGTAATGAGCAGTTCTTC.

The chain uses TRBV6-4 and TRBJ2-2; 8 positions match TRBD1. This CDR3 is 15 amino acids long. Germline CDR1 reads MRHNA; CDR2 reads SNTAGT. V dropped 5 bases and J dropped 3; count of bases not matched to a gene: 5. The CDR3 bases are TGTGCCAGCAGTCGGACAGGGCTTGACACCGGGGAGCTGTTTTTT. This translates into CASSRTGLDTGELFF.

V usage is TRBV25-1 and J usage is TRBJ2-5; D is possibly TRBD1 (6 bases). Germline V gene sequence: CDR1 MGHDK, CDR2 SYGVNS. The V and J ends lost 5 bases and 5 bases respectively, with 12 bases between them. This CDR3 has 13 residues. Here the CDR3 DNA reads TGTGCCAGCAGTCAGCAGGGGTGGGAGACCCAGTACTTC. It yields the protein CASSQQGWETQYF.

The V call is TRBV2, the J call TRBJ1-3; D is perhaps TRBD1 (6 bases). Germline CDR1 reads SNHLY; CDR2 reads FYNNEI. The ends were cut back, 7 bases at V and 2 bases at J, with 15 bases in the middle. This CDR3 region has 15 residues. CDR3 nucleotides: TGTGCCAGCAATCTAGACAGGTTGGCTGGAAACACCATATATTTT. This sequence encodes CASNLDRLAGNTIYF.

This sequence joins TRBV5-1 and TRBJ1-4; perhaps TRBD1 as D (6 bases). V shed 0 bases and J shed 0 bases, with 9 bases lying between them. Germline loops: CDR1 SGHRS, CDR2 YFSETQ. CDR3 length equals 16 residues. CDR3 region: CASSLAAGATNEKLFF. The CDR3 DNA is TGCGCCAGCAGCTTGGCGGCAGGGGCAACTAATGAAAAACTGTTTTTT. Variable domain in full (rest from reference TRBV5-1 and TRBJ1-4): KAGVTQTPRYLIKTRGQQVTLSCSPISGHRSVSWYQQTPGQGLQFLFEYFSETQRNKGNFPGRFSGRQFSNSRSEMNVSTLELGDSALYLCASSLAAGATNEKLFFGSGTQLSVL.

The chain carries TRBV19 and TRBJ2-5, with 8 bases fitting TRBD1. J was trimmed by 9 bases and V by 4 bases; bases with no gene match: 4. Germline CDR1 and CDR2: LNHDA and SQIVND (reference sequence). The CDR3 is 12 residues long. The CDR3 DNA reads TGTGCCAGTAGTAGGACAGGGTATTCCCAGTACTTC. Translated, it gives CASSRTGYSQYF.

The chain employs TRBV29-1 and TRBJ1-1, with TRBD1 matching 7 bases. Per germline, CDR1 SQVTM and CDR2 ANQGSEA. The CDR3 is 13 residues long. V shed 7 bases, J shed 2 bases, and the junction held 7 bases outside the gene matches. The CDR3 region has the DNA TGCAGCGCCGGTTCAGGGGGAAACACTGAAGCTTTCTTT. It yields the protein CSAGSGGNTEAFF.

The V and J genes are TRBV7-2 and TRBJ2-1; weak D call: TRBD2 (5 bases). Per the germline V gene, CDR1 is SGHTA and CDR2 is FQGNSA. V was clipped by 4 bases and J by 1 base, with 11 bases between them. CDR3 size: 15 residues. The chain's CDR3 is CASSSEGLSYNEQFF. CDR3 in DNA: TGTGCCAGCAGCTCCGAGGGTCTTTCCTACAATGAGCAGTTCTTC.

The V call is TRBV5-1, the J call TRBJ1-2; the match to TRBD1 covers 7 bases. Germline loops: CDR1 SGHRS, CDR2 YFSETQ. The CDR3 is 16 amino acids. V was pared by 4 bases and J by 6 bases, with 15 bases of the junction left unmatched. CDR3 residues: CASSKRGQGGADGYTF. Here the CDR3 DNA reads TGCGCCAGCAGCAAAAGGGGGCAGGGAGGAGCGGATGGCTACACCTTC.